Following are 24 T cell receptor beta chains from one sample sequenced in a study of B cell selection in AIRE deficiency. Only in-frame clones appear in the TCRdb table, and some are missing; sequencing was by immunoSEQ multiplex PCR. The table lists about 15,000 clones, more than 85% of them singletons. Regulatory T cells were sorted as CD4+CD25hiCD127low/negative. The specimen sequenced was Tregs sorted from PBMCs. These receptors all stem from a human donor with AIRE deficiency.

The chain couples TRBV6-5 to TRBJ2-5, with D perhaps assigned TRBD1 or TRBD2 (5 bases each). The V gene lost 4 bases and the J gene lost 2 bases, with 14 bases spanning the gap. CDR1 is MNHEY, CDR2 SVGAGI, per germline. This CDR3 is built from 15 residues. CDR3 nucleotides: TGTGCCAGCAGTTCTCCGGGACGCGCGCAAGAGACCCAGTACTTC. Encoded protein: CASSSPGRAQETQYF.

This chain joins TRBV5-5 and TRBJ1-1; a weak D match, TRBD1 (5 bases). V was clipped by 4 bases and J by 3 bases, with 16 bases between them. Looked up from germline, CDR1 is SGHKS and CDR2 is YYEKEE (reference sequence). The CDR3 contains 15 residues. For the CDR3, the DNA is TGTGCCAGCAGCGGAAGGATGATACAGGACACTGAAGCTTTCTTT. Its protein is CASSGRMIQDTEAFF.

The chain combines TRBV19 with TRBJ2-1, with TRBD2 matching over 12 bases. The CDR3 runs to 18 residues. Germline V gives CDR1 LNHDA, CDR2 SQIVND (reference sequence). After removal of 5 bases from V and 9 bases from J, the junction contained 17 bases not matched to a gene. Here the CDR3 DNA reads TGTGCCAGTAGTTTGCGGGGGACTAGCGGGTCCGGGCGGGGTGAGCAGTTCTTC. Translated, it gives CASSLRGTSGSGRGEQFF.

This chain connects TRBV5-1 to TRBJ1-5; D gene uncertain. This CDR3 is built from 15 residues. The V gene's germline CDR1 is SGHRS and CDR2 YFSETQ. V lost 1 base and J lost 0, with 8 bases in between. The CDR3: CASSLSGYSNQPQHF. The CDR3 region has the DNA TGCGCCAGCAGCTTGTCTGGTTATAGCAATCAGCCCCAGCATTTT.

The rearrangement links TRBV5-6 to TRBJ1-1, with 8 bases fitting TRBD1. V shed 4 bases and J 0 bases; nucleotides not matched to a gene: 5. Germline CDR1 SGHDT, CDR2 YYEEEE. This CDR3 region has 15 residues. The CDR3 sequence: CASSPDRALNTEAFF. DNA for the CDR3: TGTGCCAGCAGCCCGGACAGGGCCTTGAACACTGAAGCTTTCTTT.

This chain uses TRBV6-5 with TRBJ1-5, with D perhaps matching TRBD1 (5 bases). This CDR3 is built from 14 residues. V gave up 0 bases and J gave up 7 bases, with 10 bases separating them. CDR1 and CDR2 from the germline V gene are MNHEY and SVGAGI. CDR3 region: CASSYSFGGQPQHF. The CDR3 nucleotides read TGTGCCAGCAGTTACTCGTTCGGGGGACAGCCCCAGCATTTT.

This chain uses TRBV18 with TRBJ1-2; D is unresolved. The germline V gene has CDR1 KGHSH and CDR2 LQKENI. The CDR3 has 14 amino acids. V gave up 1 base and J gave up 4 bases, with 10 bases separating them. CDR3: CASSPQGSIYGYTF. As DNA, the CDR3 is TGTGCCAGCTCACCACAGGGTTCCATCTATGGCTACACCTTC.

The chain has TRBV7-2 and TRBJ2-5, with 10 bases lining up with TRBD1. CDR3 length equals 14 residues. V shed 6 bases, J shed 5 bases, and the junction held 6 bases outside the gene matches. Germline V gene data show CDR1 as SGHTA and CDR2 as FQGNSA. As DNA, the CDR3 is TGTGCCAGCAGACCGACAGGGGGCGCGGAGACCCAGTACTTC. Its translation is CASRPTGGAETQYF.

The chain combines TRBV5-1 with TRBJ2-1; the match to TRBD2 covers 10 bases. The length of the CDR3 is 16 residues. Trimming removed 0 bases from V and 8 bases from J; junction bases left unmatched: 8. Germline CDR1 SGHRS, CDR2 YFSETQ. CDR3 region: CASSLVGTSVRDEQFF. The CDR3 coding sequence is TGCGCCAGCAGCTTGGTCGGGACTAGCGTTCGCGATGAGCAGTTCTTC.

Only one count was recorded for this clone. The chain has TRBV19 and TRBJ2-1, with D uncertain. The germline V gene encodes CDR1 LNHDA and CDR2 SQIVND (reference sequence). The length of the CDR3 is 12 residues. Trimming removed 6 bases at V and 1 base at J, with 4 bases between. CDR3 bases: TGTGCCAGTAGCGGATCCTACAATGAGCAGTTCTTC. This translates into CASSGSYNEQFF.

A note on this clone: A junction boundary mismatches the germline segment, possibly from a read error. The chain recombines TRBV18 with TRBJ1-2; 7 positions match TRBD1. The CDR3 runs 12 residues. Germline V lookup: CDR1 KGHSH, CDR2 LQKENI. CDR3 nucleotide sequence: TGTGCCAGCTCACCACGTTCGGGACAGAAAATATTC. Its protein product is CASSPRSGQKIF.

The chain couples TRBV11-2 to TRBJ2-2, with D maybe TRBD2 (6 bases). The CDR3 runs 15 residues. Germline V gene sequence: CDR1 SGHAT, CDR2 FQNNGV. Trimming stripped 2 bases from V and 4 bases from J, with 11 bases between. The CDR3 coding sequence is TGTGCCAGCAGCTTACTGGTGGGGGGCACCGGGGAGCTGTTTTTT. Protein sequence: CASSLLVGGTGELFF.

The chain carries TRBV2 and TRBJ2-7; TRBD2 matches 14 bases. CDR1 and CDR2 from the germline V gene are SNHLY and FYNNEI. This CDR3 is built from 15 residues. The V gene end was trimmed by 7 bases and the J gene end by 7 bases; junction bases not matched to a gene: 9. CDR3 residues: CASTTPGLAGVEQYF. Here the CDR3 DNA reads TGTGCCAGCACTACACCGGGACTAGCGGGAGTTGAGCAGTACTTC.

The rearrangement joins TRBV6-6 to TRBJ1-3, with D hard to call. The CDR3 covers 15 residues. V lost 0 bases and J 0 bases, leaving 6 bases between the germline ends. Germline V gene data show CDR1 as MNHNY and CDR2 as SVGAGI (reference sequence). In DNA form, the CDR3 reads TGTGCCAGCAGTTACTCTGAAGTCTCTGGAAACACCATATATTTT. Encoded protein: CASSYSEVSGNTIYF.

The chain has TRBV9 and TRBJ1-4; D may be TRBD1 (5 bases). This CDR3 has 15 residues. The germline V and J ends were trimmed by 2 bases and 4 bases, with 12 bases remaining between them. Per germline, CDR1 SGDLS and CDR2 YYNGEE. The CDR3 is CASSVLAGRNEKLFF. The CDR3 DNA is TGTGCCAGCAGCGTTTTGGCGGGGCGTAATGAAAAACTGTTTTTT.

This chain's CDR3 is CASRLAGGRGQFF. CDR3 nucleotide sequence: TGTGCCAGCAGACTAGCGGGAGGGAGGGGGCAGTTCTTC. V is TRBV7-2 and J is TRBJ2-1; 13 bases fit TRBD2. The germline CDR1 and CDR2 sequences are SGHTA and FQGNSA. The CDR3 runs 13 residues. V lost 6 bases, J lost 12 bases, and 5 bases stayed unmatched.

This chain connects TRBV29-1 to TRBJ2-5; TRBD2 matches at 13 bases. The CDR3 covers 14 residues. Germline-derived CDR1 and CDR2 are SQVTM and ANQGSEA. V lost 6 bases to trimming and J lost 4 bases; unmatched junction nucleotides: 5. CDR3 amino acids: CSVGGLAGRETQYF. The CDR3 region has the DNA TGCAGCGTCGGGGGACTAGCGGGAAGAGAGACCCAGTACTTC.

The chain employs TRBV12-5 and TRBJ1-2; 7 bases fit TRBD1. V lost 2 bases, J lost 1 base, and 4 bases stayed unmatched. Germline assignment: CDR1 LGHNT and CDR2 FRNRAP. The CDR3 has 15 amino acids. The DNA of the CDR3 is TGTGCTAGTGGTTTGAGACAGGGAGGTAACTATGGCTACACCTTC. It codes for CASGLRQGGNYGYTF.

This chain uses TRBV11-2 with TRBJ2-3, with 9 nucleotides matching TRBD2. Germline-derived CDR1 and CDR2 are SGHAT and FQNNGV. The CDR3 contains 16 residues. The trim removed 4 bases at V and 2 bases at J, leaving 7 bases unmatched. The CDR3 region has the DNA TGTGCCAGCAGCTGGGTGGCTAGCGGGACCACAGATACGCAGTATTTT. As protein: CASSWVASGTTDTQYF.

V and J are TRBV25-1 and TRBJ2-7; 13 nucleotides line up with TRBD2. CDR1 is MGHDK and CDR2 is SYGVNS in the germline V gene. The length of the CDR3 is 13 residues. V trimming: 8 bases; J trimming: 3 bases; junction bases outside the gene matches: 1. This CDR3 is CASGLAGVYEQYF. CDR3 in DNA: TGTGCCAGCGGACTAGCGGGAGTCTACGAGCAGTACTTC.

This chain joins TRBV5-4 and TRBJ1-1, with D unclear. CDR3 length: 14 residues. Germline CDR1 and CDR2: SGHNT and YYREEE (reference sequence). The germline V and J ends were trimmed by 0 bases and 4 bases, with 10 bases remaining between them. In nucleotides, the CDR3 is TGTGCCAGCAGCTTGGCACAGTCCTTCACTGAAGCTTTCTTT. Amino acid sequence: CASSLAQSFTEAFF. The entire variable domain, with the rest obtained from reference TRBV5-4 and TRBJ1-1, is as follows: ETGVTQSPTHLIKTRGQQVTLRCSSQSGHNTVSWYQQALGQGPQFIFQYYREEENGRGNFPPRFSGLQFPNYSSELNVNALELDDSALYLCASSLAQSFTEAFFGQGTRLTVV.

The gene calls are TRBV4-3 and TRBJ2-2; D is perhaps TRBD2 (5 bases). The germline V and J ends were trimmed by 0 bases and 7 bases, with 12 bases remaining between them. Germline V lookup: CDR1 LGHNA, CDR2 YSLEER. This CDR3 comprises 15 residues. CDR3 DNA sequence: TGCGCCAGCAGCCAAGACGGGATCGGGTTCGGGGAGCTGTTTTTT. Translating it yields CASSQDGIGFGELFF.

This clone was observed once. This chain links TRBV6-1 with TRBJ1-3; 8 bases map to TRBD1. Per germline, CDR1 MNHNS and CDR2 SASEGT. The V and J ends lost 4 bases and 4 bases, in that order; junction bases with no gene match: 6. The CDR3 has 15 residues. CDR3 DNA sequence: TGTGCCAGCAGTGTTCAGGGGGCACGGGGAAACACCATATATTTT. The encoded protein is CASSVQGARGNTIYF.

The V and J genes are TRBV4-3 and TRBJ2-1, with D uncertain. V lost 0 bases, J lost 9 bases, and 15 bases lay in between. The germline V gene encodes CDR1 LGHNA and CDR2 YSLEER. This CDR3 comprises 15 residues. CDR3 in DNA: TGCGCCAGCAGCCAAGATGCACAAGGGTACGGTGAGCAGTTCTTC. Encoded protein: CASSQDAQGYGEQFF.